What follows is one T cell receptor beta chain and its context. This clone's antigen is unknown. Base quality data are lacking; no much larger clone is found one base away. The immunoSEQ Assay, a bias-controlled multiplex PCR, was used to amplify TCRbeta CDR3 regions from genomic DNA. As for how the authors treated the data: The number of nucleated cells in each sample was estimated from the amplification of reference gene primers within the assay. To quantify the absolute abundance of each unique TCRbeta CDR3 rearrangement, sequence reads were collapsed and filtered. For each sample, productive Simpson clonality was calculated by taking the square root of Simpson's diversity index across productive rearrangements. TCRdb took this table from immuneACCESS and kept in-frame rearrangements with V and J called. Such tables lack part of the clones; where checked against another copy, unresolved V genes explain under half of the gap, and the rest is unexplained. That table supplies the V and J calls and clone size; D and trimming were determined from the DNA. This sample holds 300,000 to 450,000 clones; around 87% were observed only once. Over 2% of the sample belongs to the ten largest clones.

This sample was taken from a study of blood T cell repertoires in COVID-19 (dated by TCRdb to the early 2020s). In the study overall: Collaborator samples came from the United States, Italy and Spain and covered acute and convalescent phases of COVID-19. The prospective study material was composed of cDNA or gDNA derived from T cells, B-cell-depleted T cells, or PBMCs. Subjects who had been exposed to COVID-19, were actively infected with it, or had recovered from it provided the deeply sampled blood TCRbeta repertoires that made up the dataset. A freely available public database, intended as a resource for researchers studying the immune response to SARS-CoV-2, is where the repertoires were released. The samples were drawn from two sources: the first 160 participants of the ongoing ImmuneRACE study, and 950 to 1,500 subjects contributed by 6 global collaborators. Nearly every sample came with metadata listing a de-identified subject ID, COVID-19 status, age in years and sex. Where available, HLA class I and class II types were obtained from metadata supplied by the sample provider rather than from assay-based typing.

CDR3 length: 13 amino acids, cysteine to phenylalanine. The sequence is cut down to CDR3 DNA, 39 bases in frame from base 1. The germline V gene supplies CDR1 SGDLS and CDR2 YYNGEE. Unmatched junction bases come to 6, with V trimmed by 5 bases and J by 7 bases. In Seattle, one collaborating source enrolled patients while the infection was active and tracked those patients longitudinally over the course of disease. The collaborating institutions used their own protocols to collect whole blood in K2EDTA tubes. For TCRbeta analysis, collaborators shipped samples in one of three forms: frozen whole blood, isolated PBMCs, or DNA extracted from either of those sample types. Beyond this particular receptor, the publication reports: How much clinical and demographic metadata was included differed by source and by participant, and the metadata was provided uncurated.

The source of this sequence is a woman aged 60-75 years with COVID-19, enrolled during active disease. The chain employs TRBV9 and TRBJ1-2, with 9 bases matching TRBD1. Sequenced material: peripheral blood. The sequence in DNA is TGTGCCAGCAGGACCACAGGGGGCGGTGGCTACACCTTC. It codes for CASRTTGGGGYTF.